Below are 12 T cell receptor beta chains sequenced from a single sample in a study of blood T cell repertoires in COVID-19. Using immunoSEQ multiplex PCR, the repertoire was profiled, and TCRdb retains in-frame clones only, with some absent. Of over 250,000 clones listed, nearly 90% are singletons. The sample was PBMCs or T cells enriched from blood (not recorded which). These receptors originate from an older woman who had recovered from COVID-19.

This clone was observed a single time. The gene calls are TRBV3-1 (or the pseudogene TRBV3-2) and TRBJ1-6; D is unresolved. Trimming left V 3 bases short and J 6 bases short, with 12 bases between. This CDR3 region has 15 residues. Germline loops: CDR1 LGHDT, CDR2 YNNKEL (reference sequence). The CDR3 bases are TGTGCCAGCAGCCATGCCCGGACTCTTAATTCACCCCTCCACTTT. Translating gives CASSHARTLNSPLHF.

This chain connects TRBV28 to TRBJ1-2; weak D call: TRBD1 (5 bases). Germline V gene lookup returns CDR1 MDHEN and CDR2 SYDVKM. The germline V and J ends were trimmed by 5 bases and 6 bases, with 19 bases remaining between them. The CDR3 totals 15 residues. This CDR3 is CASSVPGKWLDGYTF. CDR3 coding DNA: TGTGCCAGCAGTGTCCCAGGGAAGTGGTTGGATGGCTACACCTTC.

The V gene is TRBV28, the J gene TRBJ2-3; 8 bases agree with TRBD2. Unmatched junction bases numbered 7, after V lost 6 bases and J lost 2 bases. This CDR3 spans 15 amino acids. The germline V gene encodes CDR1 MDHEN and CDR2 SYDVKM. This CDR3 reads CASSLSGAFTDTQYF. In DNA form, the CDR3 reads TGTGCCAGCAGCCTTAGCGGGGCCTTCACAGATACGCAGTATTTT.

J is TRBJ2-1 and V is TRBV7-3; a weak D match, TRBD1 (5 bases). Germline CDR1 is SGHTA and CDR2 is FQGTGA. CDR3 length: 14 amino acids. With 1 base removed from V and 5 bases from J, the gap between germline ends came to 9 bases. This CDR3 is CASSLMGLDNEQFF. Here the CDR3 DNA reads TGTGCCAGCAGCTTAATGGGGCTAGACAATGAGCAGTTCTTC. Full variable domain (outside the CDR3, taken from reference TRBV7-3 and TRBJ2-1): GAGVSQTPSNKVTEKGKYVELRCDPISGHTALYWYRQSLGQGPEFLIYFQGTGAADDSGLPNDRFFAVRPEGSVSTLKIQRTERGDSAVYLCASSLMGLDNEQFFGPGTRLTVL.

This chain uses TRBV2 with TRBJ1-2; TRBD1 matches 7 bases. V trimming: 2 bases; J trimming: 8 bases; junction bases outside the gene matches: 11. The length of the CDR3 is 15 residues. The germline V gene has CDR1 SNHLY and CDR2 FYNNEI. The CDR3 loop reads CASSERGPTAGGYTF. The CDR3 coding sequence is TGTGCCAGCAGTGAAAGGGGGCCCACGGCTGGCGGCTACACCTTC.

The V call is TRBV18, the J call TRBJ2-7, with 10 nucleotides matching TRBD2. Germline CDR1 reads KGHSH; CDR2 reads LQKENI. The CDR3 length is 15 residues. V trimming: 4 bases; J trimming: 0 bases; junction bases outside the gene matches: 3. In DNA form, the CDR3 reads TGTGCCAGCTCACTCGGACTAGCGGTCTCCTACGAGCAGTACTTC. Its protein product is CASSLGLAVSYEQYF.

CDR3 nucleotides: TGTGCCAGCAGTGCTCTTGACAGAGACTATGGCTACACCTTC. Encoded protein: CASSALDRDYGYTF. The V call is TRBV28, the J call TRBJ1-2; possibly TRBD1 for D (5 bases). Germline assignment: CDR1 MDHEN and CDR2 SYDVKM. Trimming took off 5 bases at V and 3 bases at J, with 13 bases between the two ends. The CDR3 has 14 amino acids.

The chain carries TRBV5-1 and TRBJ2-1; no reliable D call. Trimming removed 4 bases from V and 0 bases from J, with 11 bases in between. Germline V gives CDR1 SGHRS, CDR2 YFSETQ. This CDR3 contains 15 residues. The CDR3: CASSHDSSSYNEQFF. CDR3 DNA: TGCGCCAGCAGCCACGACTCGAGCTCCTACAATGAGCAGTTCTTC.

This CDR3 is CASSGRDRGLLPVDNEQFF. The DNA of the CDR3 is TGTGCCAGCAGCGGTAGGGACAGGGGGCTCCTGCCCGTTGACAATGAGCAGTTCTTC. The chain is built from TRBV11-2 and TRBJ2-1; 12 bases map to TRBD1. Per the germline V gene, CDR1 is SGHAT and CDR2 is FQNNGV. V lost 5 bases to trimming and J lost 5 bases; unmatched junction nucleotides: 16. The CDR3 consists of 19 residues.

The gene calls are TRBV30 and TRBJ2-7; D may be TRBD2 (6 bases). CDR1 is GTSNPN and CDR2 is SVGIG in the germline V gene (reference sequence). This CDR3 region has 15 residues. Trimming took off 0 bases at V and 8 bases at J, with 20 bases between the two ends. Here the CDR3 DNA reads TGTGCCTGGAGTGTATCCCCGGGGGTTTTGGTGAAGCAGTACTTC. Translating gives CAWSVSPGVLVKQYF.

The chain combines TRBV2 with TRBJ1-5; D is unclear. CDR3 size: 12 residues. Germline V gene data show CDR1 as SNHLY and CDR2 as FYNNEI. V was trimmed by 4 bases and J by 3 bases, leaving 4 bases between them. CDR3 bases: TGTGCCAGCAGTGGAGACAATCAGCCCCAGCATTTT. Translated: CASSGDNQPQHF.

V is TRBV27 and J is TRBJ1-2; 7 nucleotides agree with TRBD1. V was clipped by 7 bases and J by 5 bases; unmatched bases: 10. Germline V CDR1 and CDR2: MNHEY, SMNVEV (reference sequence). The length of the CDR3 is 14 residues. The CDR3 reads CASNKAGGRYGYTF. The CDR3, as DNA: TGTGCCAGCAATAAGGCAGGGGGTCGTTATGGCTACACCTTC.